This TCR beta chain came from a study of blood T cell repertoires in COVID-19. Whole-study context: From T cells, B-cell-depleted T cells, or PBMCs came the material, which was cDNA or gDNA.

The ends were cut back, 2 bases at V and 3 bases at J, with 8 bases in the middle. The CDR3 extends over 13 amino acids. CDR1 is GTSNPN, CDR2 SVGIG, per germline (reference sequence). Only in-frame clones appear in the TCRdb table, and some are missing; sequencing was by immunoSEQ multiplex PCR. The sample shows approximately 100,000 clones, approximately 90% of them seen only once. Sequences were obtained from peripheral blood. V is TRBV30 and J is TRBJ1-5; tentatively, D is TRBD1 (6 bases). The sequence derives from a human donor with acute or convalescent COVID-19. The donor label of this sample is uncertain. CDR3: CAWSHRDNQPQHF. CDR3 nucleotide sequence: TGTGCCTGGAGTCACAGGGACAATCAGCCCCAGCATTTT. The whole variable domain, remainder taken from reference TRBV30 and TRBJ1-5, is SQTIHQWPATLVQPVGSPLSLECTVEGTSNPNLYWYRQAAGRGLQLLFYSVGIGQISSEVPQNLSASRPQDRQFILSSKKLLLSDSGFYLCAWSHRDNQPQHFGDGTRLSIL.